This entry lists 6 T cell receptor beta chains sequenced from one sample in a study of T cell responses to AZD1222 COVID-19 vaccine. Repertoires were generated with immunoSEQ multiplex PCR, while TCRdb's copy carries only in-frame clones and drops some. Here the sample spans 150,000 or so clones, about 93% being singletons. The starting material was peripheral blood, obtained on day 0 of AZD1222 vaccination. These TCRs come from an adult in good health.

The rearrangement joins TRBV4-3 to TRBJ1-2, with unresolved D. CDR1 and CDR2 from the germline V gene are LGHNA and YSLEER. Trimming pared 0 bases from V and 7 bases from J, leaving 6 bases between. There are 12 residues in the CDR3. The CDR3 spells CASSQDRSGYTF. The CDR3 nucleotides are TGCGCCAGCAGCCAAGATCGGAGTGGCTACACCTTC.

The chain couples TRBV27 to TRBJ1-1, with D perhaps matching TRBD1 (5 bases). The CDR3 is made up of 13 amino acids. Trimming removed 9 bases from V and 0 bases from J, with 11 bases in between. CDR1 is MNHEY, CDR2 SMNVEV, per germline (reference sequence). In DNA, the CDR3 is TGTGCCAGTTGGGGGGTTTTGAACACTGAAGCTTTCTTT. Translated, it gives CASWGVLNTEAFF.

The rearrangement joins TRBV28 to TRBJ2-7, with 7 nucleotides matching TRBD2. The CDR3 covers 14 residues. V shed 3 bases, J shed 2 bases, and the junction held 4 bases outside the gene matches. Germline CDR1 and CDR2: MDHEN and SYDVKM. The CDR3 sequence: CASSFEGGTYEQYF. CDR3 sequence (DNA): TGTGCCAGCAGTTTTGAGGGAGGGACCTACGAGCAGTACTTC.

The chain recombines TRBV9 with TRBJ1-2, with TRBD1 matching over 9 bases. With 0 bases clipped from V and 2 bases from J, the junction kept 2 bases outside the gene matches. Germline-derived CDR1 and CDR2 are SGDLS and YYNGEE. This CDR3 has 15 residues. CDR3 sequence: CASSVAGQGNYGYTF. The CDR3 nucleotides are TGTGCCAGCAGCGTAGCGGGACAGGGAAACTATGGCTACACCTTC.

The chain is built from TRBV6-5 and TRBJ1-1, with unresolved D. The CDR3 spans 13 residues. Germline CDR1 is MNHEY and CDR2 is SVGAGI. V lost 5 bases, J lost 0 bases, and 7 bases lay in between. The CDR3 bases are TGTGCCAGCAGTAGAGTCATGAACACTGAAGCTTTCTTT. Translating gives CASSRVMNTEAFF.

The rearrangement uses TRBV18 and TRBJ1-1; tentatively, D is TRBD1 (5 bases). There are 14 residues in the CDR3. V was clipped by 6 bases and J by 0 bases, with 11 bases between them. Germline V CDR1 and CDR2: KGHSH, LQKENI. The CDR3 spells CASSQGTVNTEAFF. In nucleotides, the CDR3 is TGTGCCAGCTCTCAAGGGACGGTGAACACTGAAGCTTTCTTT.